The rows below give T cell receptor beta chains drawn from one sample of a study of blood T cell repertoires in COVID-19. Clones were read by immunoSEQ multiplex PCR, and TCRdb kept only the in-frame ones, dropping some. Here the sample spans some 76,000 clones, more than 75% being singletons. Input material: peripheral blood. The receptors stem from a woman between 18 and 29 years old with acute or convalescent COVID-19. The CDR3 runs from the conserved cysteine through the conserved F or W. Each record gives: J gene, V gene, CDR3 protein.

TRBJ1-1 | TRBV5-8 | CASSLWAASNTEAFF
TRBJ1-1 | TRBV25-1 | CASSGGQGAPITEAFF
TRBJ2-1 | TRBV6-1 | CASSVGVSAAYNEQFF
TRBJ2-5 | TRBV12-3/TRBV12-4 | CASSLGQGQTQYF
TRBJ2-7 | TRBV27 | CASSLRGSYEQYF
TRBJ2-7 | TRBV20-1 | CSASTRDRGLYEQYF
TRBJ1-6 | TRBV7-2 | CASSLDPADRTYNSPLHF
TRBJ2-2 | TRBV19 | CASKRESSTGELFF
TRBJ1-2 | TRBV6-8 | CASSYCDRGLGYTF
TRBJ1-1 | TRBV18 | CASSPRRETEAFF
TRBJ2-1 | TRBV19 | CASTASPGLADEQFF
TRBJ2-1 | TRBV5-1 | CASSLVGQGALYEQFF
TRBJ2-3 | TRBV30 | CACSPAGGPPDTQYF
TRBJ1-2 | TRBV21-1 | CASSSYREFYGYTF
TRBJ1-4 | TRBV11-2 | CASSDSRTGVSLFF
TRBJ1-1 | TRBV30 | CAWREDRLNTEAFF
TRBJ1-6 | TRBV2 | CASTAWGERGNSPLHF
TRBJ1-4 | TRBV6-1 | CASSEDTGEHEKLFF
TRBJ2-1 | TRBV2 | CASKRSMGNEQFF
TRBJ1-2 | TRBV19 | CASSIEAGQFNYGYTF
TRBJ2-1 | TRBV5-1 | CASSKDSSSYNEQFF
TRBJ1-2 | TRBV28 | CASSLGGADIGGYTF
TRBJ2-2 | TRBV11-2 | CASSPPIANTGELFF
TRBJ1-3 | TRBV30 | CAWSVSSRMRDTIYF
TRBJ2-3 | TRBV11-2 | CASSDLGVGVANTQYF
TRBJ1-6 | TRBV5-6 | CASSLSFYNSPLHF
TRBJ1-2 | TRBV29-1 | CSDDRSYGYTF
TRBJ2-3 | TRBV7-9 | CASSLGAGGRADTQYF
TRBJ1-2 | TRBV5-5 | CASSFGGSYGYTF
TRBJ1-2 | TRBV15 | CATSRVRQDDGYTF
TRBJ2-5 | TRBV3-1/TRBV3-2 | CASSQGWETQYF